These 29 T cell receptor beta chains originate from one sample sequenced in a study of blood T cell repertoires in COVID-19. Sequencing used immunoSEQ multiplex PCR; TCRdb keeps in-frame clones, though not all of them. The table shows 230,000 or so clones, with about 80% occurring only once. Sequencing was carried out using PBMCs or T cells enriched from blood (not recorded which). The receptors originated from a man in his fifties or sixties who had recovered from COVID-19.

This clone was counted between two and nine times. V is TRBV27 and J is TRBJ1-4; no reliable D call. Germline CDR1 MNHEY, CDR2 SMNVEV (reference sequence). The CDR3 loop spans 15 amino acids. Trimming left V 5 bases short and J 2 bases short, with 12 bases between. The CDR3 region has the DNA TGTGCCAGCAGTCCTAGCGGTAGTACTAATGAAAAACTGTTTTTT. Protein: CASSPSGSTNEKLFF.

The CDR3 protein is CASSHLGTGMNTGELFF. CDR3 bases: TGCGCCAGCAGCCATTTGGGGACAGGGATGAACACCGGGGAGCTGTTTTTT. This sequence joins TRBV5-1 and TRBJ2-2, with TRBD1 matching 9 bases. The ends lost 4 bases at V and 1 base at J; junction bases unmatched: 8. The CDR3 covers 17 residues. The germline V gene has CDR1 SGHRS and CDR2 YFSETQ.

The gene calls are TRBV30 and TRBJ1-1; D remains ambiguous. The V end was cut by 4 bases, the J end by 1 base, with 7 bases between. Germline CDR1 GTSNPN, CDR2 SVGIG (reference sequence). This CDR3 has 12 amino acids. The CDR3 here is CAWILRNTEAFF. The CDR3 DNA reads TGTGCCTGGATCCTGCGGAACACTGAAGCTTTCTTT.

The chain is built from TRBV29-1 and TRBJ1-2, with 7 bases matching TRBD1. Germline values: CDR1 SQVTM, CDR2 ANQGSEA. The CDR3 length is 13 residues. V shed 4 bases and J 8 bases; nucleotides not matched to a gene: 10. The DNA for the CDR3 is TGCAGCGTTGTTGACAGGGATGAAGAGGGCTACACCTTC. Its protein is CSVVDRDEEGYTF.

This sequence joins TRBV27 and TRBJ1-1; D unresolved. V gave up 8 bases and J gave up 1 base, with 14 bases separating them. Germline V gives CDR1 MNHEY, CDR2 SMNVEV (reference sequence). CDR3 length equals 14 residues. CDR3 nucleotides: TGTGCCAGCTCGTCCGCGGGTCCGAACACTGAAGCTTTCTTT. Its translation: CASSSAGPNTEAFF.

The CDR3: CASSAGDSYNEQFF. The CDR3 DNA reads TGTGCCAGCAGCGCGGGAGACTCCTACAATGAGCAGTTCTTC. This chain uses TRBV11-2 with TRBJ2-1; 7 bases fit TRBD2. This CDR3 is 14 amino acids long. Germline V gives CDR1 SGHAT, CDR2 FQNNGV. The V and J ends lost 5 bases and 0 bases, in that order; junction bases with no gene match: 1.

This chain uses TRBV27 with TRBJ1-2; possibly TRBD1 for D (6 bases). The CDR3 has 13 residues. From germline, CDR1 is MNHEY and CDR2 SMNVEV (reference sequence). Trimming removed 6 bases from V and 4 bases from J, with 12 bases in between. DNA for the CDR3: TGTGCCAGCAGCAAGGACAGAACCTATGGCTACACCTTC. As protein: CASSKDRTYGYTF.

The gene calls are TRBV7-2 and TRBJ1-5; the D gene is possibly TRBD1 (6 bases). Germline V gives CDR1 SGHTA, CDR2 FQGNSA. The V end lost 5 bases, the J end lost 4 bases, and 15 bases lay between the germline ends. The CDR3 runs to 15 residues. CDR3 bases: TGTGCCAGCAGCAATGGGGGAGGGGGGAATCAGCCCCAGCATTTT. Its translation is CASSNGGGGNQPQHF.

The rearrangement links TRBV5-4 to TRBJ2-2, with D maybe TRBD1 (6 bases). Germline V gives CDR1 SGHNT, CDR2 YYREEE (reference sequence). The CDR3 has 18 amino acids. Trimming left V 4 bases short and J 6 bases short, with 25 bases between. CDR3 in DNA: TGTGCCAGCAGCCCTAGAACCAGGGGCGCGGGTGGCCCCGGGGAGCTGTTTTTT. Encoded protein: CASSPRTRGAGGPGELFF.

CDR3 amino acids: CASSTTGGAGGYTF. DNA for the CDR3: TGTGCCAGCAGCACGACAGGGGGCGCGGGTGGCTACACCTTC. The chain combines TRBV6-5 with TRBJ1-2; 10 bases line up with TRBD1. This CDR3 is built from 14 residues. The germline V gene encodes CDR1 MNHEY and CDR2 SVGAGI. Trimming at V came to 6 bases and at J to 7 bases, leaving 8 bases not matched to a gene.

The rearrangement joins TRBV7-2 to TRBJ1-1; 7 positions agree with TRBD1. This CDR3 has 14 residues. Germline assignment: CDR1 SGHTA and CDR2 FQGNSA. V was clipped by 4 bases and J by 1 base; unmatched bases: 3. The CDR3 here is CASSSGQANTEAFF. CDR3 DNA: TGTGCCAGCAGCTCAGGACAGGCGAACACTGAAGCTTTCTTT.

The CDR3 DNA reads TGCAGCGTCAGGACTAGCGGGTACAATGAGCAGTTCTTC. Translating gives CSVRTSGYNEQFF. This sequence joins TRBV29-1 and TRBJ2-1; 11 bases align to TRBD2. CDR3 length: 13 residues. Germline V CDR1 and CDR2: SQVTM, ANQGSEA. V was clipped by 6 bases and J by 4 bases; unmatched bases: 2.

The chain uses TRBV7-8 and TRBJ2-7, with D possibly matching TRBD1 (5 bases). V was shortened by 0 bases and J by 2 bases, with 8 bases between the two germline ends. The CDR3 contains 14 residues. Germline-derived CDR1 and CDR2 are SGHVS and FQNEAQ. CDR3 loop: CASSLARQTYEQYF. The DNA for the CDR3 is TGTGCCAGCAGCTTAGCGAGACAGACCTACGAGCAGTACTTC.

The gene calls are TRBV18 and TRBJ1-5, with TRBD1 matching 8 bases. CDR3 length: 16 residues. Per germline, CDR1 KGHSH and CDR2 LQKENI. The V segment lost 6 bases and the J segment 2 bases; nucleotides outside the gene matches: 9. CDR3 nucleotides: TGTGCCAGCTCTCAAAACAGGGGGGGCGGCAATCAGCCCCAGCATTTT. Translation: CASSQNRGGGNQPQHF.

This clone was seen a handful of times. This chain links TRBV4-1 with TRBJ1-1, with no clear D. V was cut by 0 bases and J by 0 bases, with 8 bases left in between. Germline loops: CDR1 MGHRA, CDR2 YSYEKL. CDR3 length equals 15 residues. CDR3: CASSQERGMNTEAFF. The CDR3 bases are TGCGCCAGCAGCCAAGAGCGAGGTATGAACACTGAAGCTTTCTTT.

The chain is built from TRBV2 and TRBJ2-2; a possible D gene is TRBD2 (7 bases). The CDR3 is made up of 15 amino acids. V lost 11 bases and J 4 bases, leaving 20 bases between the germline ends. CDR1 SNHLY and CDR2 FYNNEI come from the germline V gene. The CDR3 protein is CAQGRGLEGTGELFF. Written as DNA, the CDR3 is TGTGCCCAAGGGAGGGGGTTGGAAGGCACCGGGGAGCTGTTTTTT.

V gene TRBV4-1 combines with J gene TRBJ1-1; TRBD1 aligns across 9 bases. Germline-derived CDR1 and CDR2 are MGHRA and YSYEKL. With V trimmed by 1 base and J by 6 bases, 12 bases remained unmatched. The CDR3 is 17 amino acids. The CDR3 region is CASSQVSRQGGRAEAFF. The CDR3, as DNA: TGCGCCAGCAGCCAAGTTTCGCGACAGGGGGGACGGGCTGAAGCTTTCTTT.

As regards this clone: The sample has other DNA sequences that encode this CDR3 too. CDR3 protein: CASSPRGTEAFF. As DNA, the CDR3 is TGTGCCAGCAGTCCCCGGGGCACTGAAGCTTTCTTT. The chain is built from TRBV27 and TRBJ1-1; D remains unclear. Germline V lookup: CDR1 MNHEY, CDR2 SMNVEV (reference sequence). Between the trimmed V and J ends, which lost 5 bases and 4 bases, there was a span of 8 bases. This CDR3 spans 12 amino acids.

The chain is built from TRBV19 and TRBJ1-6; possibly TRBD1 for D (6 bases). The germline gives CDR1 LNHDA, CDR2 SQIVND (reference sequence). V was trimmed by 9 bases and J by 0 bases, leaving 15 bases between them. This CDR3 has 16 residues. The CDR3 bases are TGTGCCAGCGGAACAGGGCCCAGCTCCTATAATTCACCCCTCCACTTT. Translation gives CASGTGPSSYNSPLHF.

This chain joins TRBV12-3 or TRBV12-4 and TRBJ2-7; a weak D match, TRBD2 (5 bases). The germline V and J ends were trimmed by 8 bases and 6 bases, with 17 bases remaining between them. CDR3 length: 13 amino acids. CDR3 residues: CASAGVSPCEQYF. The CDR3, as DNA: TGTGCCAGCGCCGGGGTGTCCCCCTGCGAGCAGTACTTC.

This clone turned up a few times. The rearrangement links TRBV9 to TRBJ1-4; no clear D gene. The V gene lost 3 bases and the J gene lost 8 bases, with 14 bases spanning the gap. The V gene's germline CDR1 is SGDLS and CDR2 YYNGEE. The CDR3 is 14 residues long. The CDR3 loop reads CASSAAWEKEKLFF. The CDR3 DNA is TGTGCCAGCAGCGCCGCGTGGGAGAAGGAAAAACTGTTTTTT.

This chain connects TRBV2 to TRBJ1-3, with 11 bases aligning to TRBD1. Unmatched junction bases numbered 4, after V lost 7 bases and J lost 2 bases. This CDR3 has 15 residues. Germline loops: CDR1 SNHLY, CDR2 FYNNEI. This chain's CDR3 is CASIGTGGTGNTIYF. The CDR3 nucleotides read TGTGCCAGCATTGGGACAGGGGGAACTGGAAACACCATATATTTT.

This clone was seen only once. The chain is built from TRBV4-2 and TRBJ2-7, with TRBD2 identical over 10 bases. This CDR3 has 18 residues. Germline values: CDR1 LGHNA, CDR2 YNFKEQ. The junction had 15 bases not matched to a gene; V was cut back by 2 bases and J by 5 bases. The DNA for the CDR3 is TGTGCCAGCAGCCAACCCTTCCTAGCGGGAGCGGATAAGAACGAGCAGTACTTC. Translation: CASSQPFLAGADKNEQYF.

The chain joins TRBV25-1 to TRBJ2-7; 9 positions match TRBD1. Germline V gene sequence: CDR1 MGHDK, CDR2 SYGVNS. J gave up 4 bases and V 2 bases, and 9 bases lay outside the gene matches. The CDR3 has 16 residues. CDR3 in DNA: TGTGCCAGCAGTGAAGGGGAGGGGACAGGGAGATACGAGCAGTACTTC. It codes for CASSEGEGTGRYEQYF.

V is TRBV19 and J is TRBJ1-1; possibly TRBD1 for D (5 bases). This CDR3 is 13 amino acids long. The V gene's germline CDR1 is LNHDA and CDR2 SQIVND (reference sequence). V was shortened by 1 base and J by 4 bases, with 7 bases between the two germline ends. The CDR3 DNA follows: TGTGCCAGTAGTATAGGCAGGGCCACTGAAGCTTTCTTT. The encoded protein is CASSIGRATEAFF.

The chain couples TRBV15 to TRBJ1-4, with D uncertain. This CDR3 contains 17 residues. Germline assignment: CDR1 LNHNV and CDR2 YYDKDF (reference sequence). The V and J ends lost 5 bases and 2 bases respectively, with 18 bases between them. The CDR3 DNA follows: TGTGCCACCAGCGGAAACATCCGGAGGGCTACTAATGAAAAACTGTTTTTT. Translated: CATSGNIRRATNEKLFF.

This clone was picked up a small number of times. The V call is TRBV2, the J call TRBJ2-1, with D perhaps matching TRBD2 (5 bases). V lost 8 bases and J lost 7, with 18 bases in between. There are 14 residues in the CDR3. Per germline, CDR1 SNHLY and CDR2 FYNNEI. The CDR3 nucleotides read TGTGCCAGCCGGACGGACTCTTCCGGGAATGAGCAGTTCTTC. Its protein product is CASRTDSSGNEQFF.

J is TRBJ1-2 and V is TRBV9, with TRBD1 matching over 9 bases. CDR1 and CDR2 from the germline V gene are SGDLS and YYNGEE. V gave up 0 bases and J gave up 0 bases; unmatched junction bases: 6. The CDR3 spans 17 residues. CDR3 sequence: CASSVGWDRAPNYGYTF. The CDR3 bases are TGTGCCAGCAGCGTAGGTTGGGACAGGGCACCTAACTATGGCTACACCTTC.

The chain is built from TRBV10-1 and TRBJ2-2; a possible D gene is TRBD1 (6 bases). CDR1 WNHNN and CDR2 SYGVQD come from the germline V gene (reference sequence). The CDR3 runs 14 residues. V was shortened by 6 bases and J by 6 bases, with 14 bases between the two germline ends. DNA for the CDR3: TGCGCCAGCAGCGCAGACAGGCGTCCCGGGGAGCTGTTTTTT. This codes for CASSADRRPGELFF.